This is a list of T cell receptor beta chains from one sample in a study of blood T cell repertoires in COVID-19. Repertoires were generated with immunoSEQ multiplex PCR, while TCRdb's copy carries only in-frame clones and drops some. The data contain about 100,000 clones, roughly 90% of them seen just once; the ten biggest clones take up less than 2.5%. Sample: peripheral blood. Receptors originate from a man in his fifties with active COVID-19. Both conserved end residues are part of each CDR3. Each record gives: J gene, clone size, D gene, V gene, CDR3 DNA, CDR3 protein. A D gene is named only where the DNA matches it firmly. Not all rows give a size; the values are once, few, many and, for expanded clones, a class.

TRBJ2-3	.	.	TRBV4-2	TGTGCCAGCAGGCCCCAGGAGGGTAGTCCTAGAAGCACAGATACGCAGTATTTT	CASRPQEGSPRSTDTQYF
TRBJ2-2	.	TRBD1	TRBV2	TGTGCCAGCAGTGTCCCTCGAACAGGGGCGGCCACCGGGGAGCTGTTTTTT	CASSVPRTGAATGELFF
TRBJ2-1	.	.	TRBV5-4	TGTGCCAGCAGCCCCCGGGGTAGCGGACACAATGAGCAGTTCTTC	CASSPRGSGHNEQFF
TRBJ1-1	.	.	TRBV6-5	TGTGCCAGCAGGTCAGGGGCATTTGGCACTGAAGCTTTCTTT	CASRSGAFGTEAFF
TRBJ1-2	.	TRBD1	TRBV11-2	TGTGCCAGCAGCGCAGCGGGACAGGTTCTTCTTCATGGCTACACCTTC	CASSAAGQVLLHGYTF
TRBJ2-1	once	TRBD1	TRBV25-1	TGTGCCAGCAGTGGCGGGACAGGTAGTGAGCAGTTCTTC	CASSGGTGSEQFF
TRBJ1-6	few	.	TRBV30	TGTGCCTGGACCCGTACCAGACAATCACCCCTCCACTTT	CAWTRTRQSPLHF
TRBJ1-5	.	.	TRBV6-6	TGTGCCAGCAGTCCAGACAGACACCCTAGCAATCAGCCCCAGCATTTT	CASSPDRHPSNQPQHF
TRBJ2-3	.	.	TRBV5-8	TGTGCCAGCAGCTTGGGACACACAGATACGCAGTATTTT	CASSLGHTDTQYF
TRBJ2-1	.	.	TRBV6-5	TGTGCCAGCAGGGAGGCCTCCGGGAGATCTAGTGAGCAGTTCTTC	CASREASGRSSEQFF
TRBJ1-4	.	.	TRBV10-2	TGCGCCAGCAGTGAGTCCTTTTTGTCAGGGAATGAAAAACTGTTTTTT	CASSESFLSGNEKLFF
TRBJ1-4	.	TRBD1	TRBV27	TGTGCCAGCAGTTCGCGAAGACAGGGTATGGAGGCTAATGAAAAACTGTTTTTT	CASSSRRQGMEANEKLFF
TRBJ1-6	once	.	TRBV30	TGTGCCTGGAGTGGACTTACAGGGCGTAATTCACCCCTCCACTTT	CAWSGLTGRNSPLHF
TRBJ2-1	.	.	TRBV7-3	TGTGCCAGCAGCCTCCGGGCCTACAATGAGCAGTTCTTC	CASSLRAYNEQFF
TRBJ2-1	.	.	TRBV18	TGTGCCAGCTCACCGTCGGCCCTCGAGGCGCAGTTCTTC	CASSPSALEAQFF
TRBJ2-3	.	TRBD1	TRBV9	TGTGCCAGCAGCGTAGGTGGGACAGGGGGGCCCGATACGCAGTATTTT	CASSVGGTGGPDTQYF
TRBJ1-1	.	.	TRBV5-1	TGCGCCAGCAGCTTGGATGGGTACAGCCAAAACACTGAAGCTTTCTTT	CASSLDGYSQNTEAFF